This T cell receptor beta chain came from a study of early T cells in non-severe SARS-CoV-2 infection. Unique molecular identifiers were added to individual cDNA molecules. TCRdb re-called the 5' RACE reads with MiXCR, one entry per CDR3 protein. The sample consists of some 50,000 distinct CDR3 sequences, 9.3% of them appearing once. Study-level points and caveats: The study's VDJdb matching favored anti-spike CD8 responses and missed private and CD4 specificities.

This clonotype came up a few times. Its antigen is currently unknown. This TCR was sampled from an adult who was a healthcare worker with PCR-confirmed SARS-CoV-2 infection or an uninfected control (not recorded which). Source material: whole blood.

The CDR3 nucleotides read TGCGCCAGCAGCCCGGGCCGATCAACTAATGAAAAACTGTTTTTT. Translation gives CASSPGRSTNEKLFF. This chain uses TRBV5-1 with TRBJ1-4; D gene unclear. This CDR3 comprises 15 residues. Germline V gene data show CDR1 as SGHRS and CDR2 as YFSETQ. Trimming shortened V by 4 bases and J by 0 bases, and 10 bases separated the two germline ends.